This T cell receptor (beta chain) was identified during a study of Ad26.COV2.S vaccination and SARS-CoV-2 variants. General study points: Among vaccine recipients, spike-specific TCR breadth exceeded that of placebo recipients. TCR breadth and depth estimates may have understated total T cell responses.

With regard to this clone: Its target is not known.

V lost 6 bases and J lost 8; bases outside the gene matches: 11. CDR3 length: 15 amino acids. Germline-derived CDR1 and CDR2 are MNHEY and SVGAGI. TCRdb's copy holds only in-frame clones and misses some; the assay was immunoSEQ multiplex PCR. The data contain 350,000 to 450,000 clones, 92% of them singletons. The sequenced sample was peripheral blood, obtained after recovery from COVID-19. The TCR comes from a human donor who had recovered from COVID-19. The chain has TRBV6-5 and TRBJ1-4; 8 bases are a match to TRBD1. CDR3 in amino acids: CASRQGQGGYEKLFF. In DNA form, the CDR3 reads TGTGCCAGCAGACAAGGACAGGGTGGATACGAAAAACTGTTTTTT.